This T cell receptor beta chain was sequenced for a study of tumor-infiltrating lymphocytes in primary liver carcinoma. The wider study: These patients were men and women whose ages were 30 to 69 years. Read depth, roughly 3.5 to 7.13 million productive TCRbeta reads, did not differ significantly between tissues. General study findings and limits: Compared with tumor region pairs, tumor-adjacent and tumor-blood pairs overlapped less.

Total RNA amounting to around 530 ng was the source from which TCR beta cDNA was made with a constant-region primer. Libraries covering TCR beta were generated through three nested multiplex PCR rounds (using a slightly modified ARM-PCR). The first two PCR rounds used TRBV1-TRBV30 primers with a Cbeta primer, approximately 10 cycles each. Via MiXCR, TCRdb re-called the multiplex PCR reads, giving one row per CDR3 protein. The table shows approximately 330,000 distinct CDR3 sequences, with approximately 64% occurring only once. Germline CDR1 and CDR2: MNHEY and SVGAGI. The CDR3 is made up of 14 amino acids. The V and J ends lost 8 bases and 3 bases respectively, with 16 bases between them. This clonotype was detected many times. As yet, its antigen is unknown. They got blood RNA out of unsorted whole blood and also pulled out germline DNA. Preoperatively, four milliliters of peripheral blood were collected.

This sequence originates from a man aged 35 to 55 with primary liver carcinoma and hepatitis B virus infection. The V and J genes are TRBV6-5 and TRBJ1-2; D unclear. Sequenced: peripheral blood. The CDR3 DNA reads as TGTGCCAGCCGCAAGTCGCTTGGGGACTATGGCTACACCTTC. This encodes CASRKSLGDYGYTF.